These T cell receptor beta chains were read from a single sample in a study of identical twins. TCRdb re-called the 5' RACE reads with MiXCR, one entry per CDR3 protein. The sample records about 690,000 distinct CDR3 sequences, roughly 6% being singletons. The sample comprised naive T cells sorted from blood. Receptor source: a young man in good health. Both conserved end residues are part of each CDR3. Each record gives: J gene, V gene, clone size, D gene, CDR3 DNA, CDR3 protein. A D gene is named only where the DNA matches it firmly. Clone size is given for some rows only: seen once, a few or many times, or a class if the clone is expanded.

>TRBJ2-5|TRBV29-1|few|-
TGCAGCGTTCGACACTCCCAAGAGACCCAGTACTTC
CSVRHSQETQYF
>TRBJ2-7|TRBV4-3|many|-
TGCGCCAGCAGCCAGGGGGCCCACTACGAGCAGTACTTC
CASSQGAHYEQYF
>TRBJ2-1|TRBV14|few|TRBD2
TGTGCCAGCAGCCCCTGGGGTAGCGGGAGCCACAATGAGCAGTTCTTC
CASSPWGSGSHNEQFF
>TRBJ2-2|TRBV11-2|-|-
TGTGCCAGCAGCTTAGTTCCACCTCCCGGGGAGCTGTTTTTT
CASSLVPPPGELFF
>TRBJ2-1|TRBV9|many|TRBD2
TGTGCCAGCAGCGTAGTTTTTGGCGGGAGGGCCGGTGAGCAGTTCTTC
CASSVVFGGRAGEQFF
>TRBJ2-7|TRBV7-6|few|TRBD2
TGTGCCAGCAGCTTAACCTTCCGGACTAGCGGGAGGGTAGGAACCTACGAGCAGTACTTC
CASSLTFRTSGRVGTYEQYF
>TRBJ2-7|TRBV6-2/TRBV6-3|many|-
TGTGCCAGCAGCCCCTTCGAGGAGCAGTACTTC
CASSPFEEQYF
>TRBJ2-5|TRBV12-3/TRBV12-4|few|TRBD1
TGTGCCAGCGGTCAGGACAGGGGAGAGACCCAGTACTTC
CASGQDRGETQYF
>TRBJ2-3|TRBV27|-|-
TGTGCCAGCAGCGTTTATAGCGCAGATACGCAGTATTTT
CASSVYSADTQYF
>TRBJ2-1|TRBV27|-|-
TGTGCCAGCAGTTTTCAGGGCATTGGCAATGAGCAGTTCTTC
CASSFQGIGNEQFF
>TRBJ2-1|TRBV12-3/TRBV12-4|many|TRBD2
TGTGCCAGCGGGACTAGCGGGAGGGCCAGCAATGAGCAGTTCTTC
CASGTSGRASNEQFF
>TRBJ2-3|TRBV6-2/TRBV6-3|many|-
TGTGCCAGCAGTGGCCCTAGCGAGACCACGCAGTATTTT
CASSGPSETTQYF
>TRBJ2-3|TRBV21-1|few|-
TGTGCCAGCAGCACCCCTGAGGAGCGGGGGGGGGAGTTGGATACGCAGTATTTT
CASSTPEERGGELDTQYF